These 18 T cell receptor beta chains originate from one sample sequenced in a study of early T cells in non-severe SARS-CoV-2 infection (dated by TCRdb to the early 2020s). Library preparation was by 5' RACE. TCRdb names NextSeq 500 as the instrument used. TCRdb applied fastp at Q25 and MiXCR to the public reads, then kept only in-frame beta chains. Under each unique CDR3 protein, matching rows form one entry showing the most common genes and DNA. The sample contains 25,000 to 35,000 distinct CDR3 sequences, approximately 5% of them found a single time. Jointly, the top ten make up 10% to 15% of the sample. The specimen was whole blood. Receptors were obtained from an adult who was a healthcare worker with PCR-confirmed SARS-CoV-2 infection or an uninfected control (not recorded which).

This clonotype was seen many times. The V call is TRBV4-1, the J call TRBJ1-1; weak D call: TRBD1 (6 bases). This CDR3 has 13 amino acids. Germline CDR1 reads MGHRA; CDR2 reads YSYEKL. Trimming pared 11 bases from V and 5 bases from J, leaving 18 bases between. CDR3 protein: CASRTRGGTEAFF. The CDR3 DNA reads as TGCGCCTCGAGGACCAGGGGTGGTACTGAAGCTTTCTTT.

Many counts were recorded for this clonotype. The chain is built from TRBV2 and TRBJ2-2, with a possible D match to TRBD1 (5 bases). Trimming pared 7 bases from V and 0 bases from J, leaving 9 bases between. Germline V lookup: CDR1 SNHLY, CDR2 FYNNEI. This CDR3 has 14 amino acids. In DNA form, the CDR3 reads TGTGCCAGCAAAGGGGATTCGAACACCGGGGAGCTGTTTTTT. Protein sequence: CASKGDSNTGELFF.

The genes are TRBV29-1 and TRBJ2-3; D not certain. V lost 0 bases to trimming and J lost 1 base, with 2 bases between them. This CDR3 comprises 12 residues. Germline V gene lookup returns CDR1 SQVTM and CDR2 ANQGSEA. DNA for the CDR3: TGCAGCGTTGAAGACGGCACAGATACGCAGTATTTT. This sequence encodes CSVEDGTDTQYF.

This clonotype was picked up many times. This CDR3 is CASSQGTGGAEQYF. DNA of the CDR3: TGCGCCAGCAGCCAAGGCACAGGAGGGGCCGAGCAGTACTTC. V gene TRBV4-1 combines with J gene TRBJ2-7; possibly TRBD2 for D (6 bases). Trimming shortened V by 1 base and J by 6 bases, and 13 bases separated the two germline ends. CDR1 is MGHRA, CDR2 YSYEKL, per germline. The CDR3 sequence is 14 residues long.

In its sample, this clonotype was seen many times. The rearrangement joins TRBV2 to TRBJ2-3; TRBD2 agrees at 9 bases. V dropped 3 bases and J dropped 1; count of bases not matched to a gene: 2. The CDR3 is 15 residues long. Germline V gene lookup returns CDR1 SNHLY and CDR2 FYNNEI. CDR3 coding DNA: TGTGCCAGCAGTGAGCGACTAGCGGGCACAGATACGCAGTATTTT. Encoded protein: CASSERLAGTDTQYF.

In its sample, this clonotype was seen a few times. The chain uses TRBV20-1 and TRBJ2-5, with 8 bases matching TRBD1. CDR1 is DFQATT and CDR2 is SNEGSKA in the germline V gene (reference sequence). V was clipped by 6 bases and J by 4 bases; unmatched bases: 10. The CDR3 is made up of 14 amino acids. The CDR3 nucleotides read TGCAGTGCCACAAGTCCCAGGGGGCGAGAGACCCAGTACTTC. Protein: CSATSPRGRETQYF.

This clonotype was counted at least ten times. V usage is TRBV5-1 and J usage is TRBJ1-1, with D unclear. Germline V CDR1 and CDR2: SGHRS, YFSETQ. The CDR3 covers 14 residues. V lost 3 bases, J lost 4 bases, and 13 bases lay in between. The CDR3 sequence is CASSWRGMGTEAFF. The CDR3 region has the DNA TGCGCCAGCAGCTGGCGGGGAATGGGCACTGAAGCTTTCTTT.

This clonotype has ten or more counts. The CDR3 reads CASSLGLGPKGLVHEQFF. The CDR3 bases are TGCGCCAGCAGCTTGGGCCTCGGGCCAAAGGGCTTAGTACATGAGCAGTTCTTC. The rearrangement links TRBV5-1 to TRBJ2-1; D gene ambiguous. The CDR3 totals 18 residues. Deletions cut 0 bases from V and 8 bases from J, with 24 bases between. Germline V lookup: CDR1 SGHRS, CDR2 YFSETQ.

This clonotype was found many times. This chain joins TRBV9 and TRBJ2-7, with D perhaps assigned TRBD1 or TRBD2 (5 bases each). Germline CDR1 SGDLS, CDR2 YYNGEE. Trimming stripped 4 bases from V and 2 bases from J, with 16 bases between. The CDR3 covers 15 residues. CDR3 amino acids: CASSPTREGPYEQYF. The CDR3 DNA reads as TGTGCCAGCAGCCCTACGCGCGAGGGGCCCTACGAGCAGTACTTC.

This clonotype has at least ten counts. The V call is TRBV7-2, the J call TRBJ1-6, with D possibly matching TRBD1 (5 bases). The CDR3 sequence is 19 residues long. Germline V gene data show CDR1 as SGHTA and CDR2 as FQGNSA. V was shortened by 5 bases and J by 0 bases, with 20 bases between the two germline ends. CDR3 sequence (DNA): TGTGCCAGCAGCCCCGGTGCGGGACGGGGGAGCTCCTATAATTCACCCCTCCACTTT. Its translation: CASSPGAGRGSSYNSPLHF.

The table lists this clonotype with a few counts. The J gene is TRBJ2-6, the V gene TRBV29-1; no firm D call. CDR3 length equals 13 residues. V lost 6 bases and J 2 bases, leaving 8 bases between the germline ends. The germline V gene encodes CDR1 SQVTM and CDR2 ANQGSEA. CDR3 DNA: TGCAGCGTCCAGGAGACTGGGGCCAACGTCCTGACTTTC. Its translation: CSVQETGANVLTF.

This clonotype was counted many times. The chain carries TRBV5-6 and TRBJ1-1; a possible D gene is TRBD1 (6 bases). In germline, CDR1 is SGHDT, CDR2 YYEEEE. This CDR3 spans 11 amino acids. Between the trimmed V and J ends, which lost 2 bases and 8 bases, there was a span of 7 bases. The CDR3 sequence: CASSFGTEAFF. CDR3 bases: TGTGCCAGCAGCTTCGGGACAGAAGCTTTCTTT. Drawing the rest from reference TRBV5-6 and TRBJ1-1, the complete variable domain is DAGVTQSPTHLIKTRGQQVTLRCSPKSGHDTVSWYQQALGQGPQFIFQYYEEEERQRGNFPDRFSGHQFPNYSSELNVNALLLGDSALYLCASSFGTEAFFGQGTRLTVV.

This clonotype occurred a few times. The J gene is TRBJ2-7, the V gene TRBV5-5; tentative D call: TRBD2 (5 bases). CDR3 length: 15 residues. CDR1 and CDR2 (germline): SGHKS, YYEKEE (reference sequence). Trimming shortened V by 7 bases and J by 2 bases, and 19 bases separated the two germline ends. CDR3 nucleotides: TGTGCCAGCCGAAAAACTGGAGGAACAACCTACGAGCAGTACTTC. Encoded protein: CASRKTGGTTYEQYF.

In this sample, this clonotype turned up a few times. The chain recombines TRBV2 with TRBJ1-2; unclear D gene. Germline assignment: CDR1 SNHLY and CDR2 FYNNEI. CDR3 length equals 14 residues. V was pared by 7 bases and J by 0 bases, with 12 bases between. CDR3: CASIFHTANYGYTF. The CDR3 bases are TGTGCCAGCATTTTCCACACAGCTAACTATGGCTACACCTTC. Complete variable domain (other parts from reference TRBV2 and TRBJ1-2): EPEVTQTPSHQVTQMGQEVILRCVPISNHLYFYWYRQILGQKVEFLVSFYNNEISEKSEIFDDQFSVERPDGSNFTLKIRSTKLEDSAMYFCASIFHTANYGYTFGSGTRLTVV.

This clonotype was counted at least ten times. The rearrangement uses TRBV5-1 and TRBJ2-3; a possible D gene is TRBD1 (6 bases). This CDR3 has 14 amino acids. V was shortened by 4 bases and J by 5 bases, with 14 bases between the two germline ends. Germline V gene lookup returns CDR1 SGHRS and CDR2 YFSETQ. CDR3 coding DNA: TGCGCCAGCAGCCCGGACAGCAGAGGAGATACGCAGTATTTT. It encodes CASSPDSRGDTQYF.

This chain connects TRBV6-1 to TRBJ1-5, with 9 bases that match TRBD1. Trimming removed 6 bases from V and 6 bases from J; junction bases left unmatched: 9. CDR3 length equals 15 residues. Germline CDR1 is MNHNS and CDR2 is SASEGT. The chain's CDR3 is CASSRDREVTQPQHF. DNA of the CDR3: TGTGCCAGCAGCCGGGACAGGGAGGTTACTCAGCCCCAGCATTTT.

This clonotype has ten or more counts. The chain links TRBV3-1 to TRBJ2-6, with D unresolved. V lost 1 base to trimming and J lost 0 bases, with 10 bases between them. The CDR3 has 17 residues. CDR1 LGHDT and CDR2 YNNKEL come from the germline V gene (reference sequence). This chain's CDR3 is CASSQGHSNSGANVLTF. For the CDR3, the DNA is TGTGCCAGCAGCCAAGGTCACAGCAACTCTGGGGCCAACGTCCTGACTTTC.

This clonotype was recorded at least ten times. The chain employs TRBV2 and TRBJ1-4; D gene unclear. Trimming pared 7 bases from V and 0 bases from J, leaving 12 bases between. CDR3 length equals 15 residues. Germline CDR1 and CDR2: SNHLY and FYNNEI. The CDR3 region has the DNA TGTGCCAGCAAAGGGATGAGGGCAACTAATGAAAAACTGTTTTTT. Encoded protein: CASKGMRATNEKLFF.